This passage covers 5 T cell receptor beta chains from one sample sequenced in a study of T cell responses to AZD1222 COVID-19 vaccine. Here immunoSEQ multiplex PCR was the method, and the copy in TCRdb shows in-frame clones only, minus some. The sample consists of more than 150,000 clones, under 95% of them appearing once. The sample consisted of peripheral blood, taken 28 days after the second AZD1222 dose. These receptors were obtained from an adult who received the AZD1222 COVID-19 vaccine.

This clone was seen a single time. This rearrangement joins TRBV2 to TRBJ1-2; D remains unclear. Looked up from germline, CDR1 is SNHLY and CDR2 is FYNNEI. The CDR3 is 10 amino acids. Trimming took 7 bases from V and 7 from J, leaving 7 bases between them. The CDR3 DNA reads as TGTGCCAGCAAATTGGGTGGCTACACCTTC. Translated, it gives CASKLGGYTF.

Here the CDR3 reads CASSLGSGDEKLFF. CDR3 nucleotide sequence: TGTGCCAGCAGCTTAGGGTCAGGGGATGAAAAACTGTTTTTT. The J gene is TRBJ1-4, the V gene TRBV7-9; a weak D match, TRBD1 (6 bases). Germline assignment: CDR1 SEHNR and CDR2 FQNEAQ (reference sequence). Trimming took off 1 base at V and 6 bases at J, with 9 bases between the two ends. The CDR3 runs 14 residues.

This chain connects TRBV7-8 to TRBJ2-7; D remains ambiguous. Germline-derived CDR1 and CDR2 are SGHVS and FQNEAQ. This CDR3 contains 16 residues. V lost 3 bases, J lost 0 bases, and 15 bases lay in between. CDR3 sequence (DNA): TGTGCCAGCAGCTTCCCCGGAGCGTTGAGCTCCTACGAGCAGTACTTC. This codes for CASSFPGALSSYEQYF.

V gene TRBV3-1 (or the pseudogene TRBV3-2) combines with J gene TRBJ2-3; 11 nucleotides align to TRBD2. Losses at the gene ends were 4 bases for V and 6 bases for J; bases not matched to a gene: 6. CDR3 length: 15 residues. The germline gives CDR1 LGHDT, CDR2 YNNKEL (reference sequence). DNA for the CDR3: TGTGCCAGCAGCCCCCAACTAGCGGGAGTGGATACGCAGTATTTT. It specifies CASSPQLAGVDTQYF.

The J gene is TRBJ2-7, the V gene TRBV20-1; 10 bases are a match to TRBD1. Germline CDR1 DFQATT, CDR2 SNEGSKA (reference sequence). V shed 3 bases and J 4 bases; nucleotides not matched to a gene: 3. The CDR3 has 13 residues. CDR3 sequence (DNA): TGCAGTGCTAGTGCGGACAGGGGGTACGAGCAGTACTTC. This translates into CSASADRGYEQYF.